This T cell receptor beta chain emerged from a study of regulatory T cells. The study, taken as a whole, reports: In CD3G-deficient patients, conventional CD4+ T cells were enriched for hydrophobic CDR3 residues at positions 6 and 7.

The PCR used 52 TRBV and 13 TRBJ primers. Assay: immunoSEQ multiplex PCR; the TCRdb copy retains only in-frame clones and omits some. The table has 20,000 to 25,000 clones, roughly 84% seen once. Trimming cost V 3 bases and J 5 bases; bases outside gene matches: 5. This CDR3 region has 15 residues. Germline loops: CDR1 LNHDA, CDR2 SQIVND (reference sequence). About this clone itself: Its antigen remains unidentified.

Input material: conventional CD4+ T cells sorted from blood. The V call is TRBV19, the J call TRBJ2-2, with 8 nucleotides matching TRBD1. The clonotype comes from a child under 18 with CD3G deficiency. CDR3 in amino acids: CASSMGTGRTGELFF. CDR3 nucleotide sequence: TGTGCCAGTAGTATGGGGACAGGCCGAACCGGGGAGCTGTTTTTT. Variable domain in full (rest from reference TRBV19 and TRBJ2-2): DGGITQSPKYLFRKEGQNVTLSCEQNLNHDAMYWYRQDPGQGLRLIYYSQIVNDFQKGDIAEGYSVSREKKESFPLTVTSAQKNPTAFYLCASSMGTGRTGELFFGEGSRLTVL.